Given below is one TCR beta chain in context. Trimming at V came to 2 bases and at J to 3 bases, leaving 5 bases not matched to a gene. This CDR3 spans 15 amino acids. CDR1 GTSNPN and CDR2 SVGIG come from the germline V gene (reference sequence). The sample originates from a study of blood T cell repertoires in COVID-19. In the study overall: The samples span acute and convalescent COVID-19 from the United States, Italy and Spain. PBMCs, B-cell-depleted T cells, or T cells provided the cDNA or gDNA that made up the material.

Profiled with immunoSEQ multiplex PCR; TCRdb holds only in-frame clones, not every one. This sample has some 70,000 clones; about 90% occur once, and the top ten carry around 5.3%. Source material: peripheral blood. V is TRBV30 and J is TRBJ1-3; 9 bases align to TRBD1. The source of this sequence is a man between 50 and 59 years old with acute or convalescent COVID-19. The CDR3 DNA sequence: TGTGCCTGGAGTCTTGGGACAGGGCTTGGAAACACCATATATTTT. Translating gives CAWSLGTGLGNTIYF.